Below are 12 T cell receptor beta chains sequenced from a single sample in a study of blood T cell repertoires in COVID-19. Profiling relied on immunoSEQ multiplex PCR, and the TCRdb table lists in-frame clones only, not all of them. The repertoire holds some 110,000 clones, with 82% as singletons. The sequenced sample consisted of peripheral blood. The receptors were sampled from a woman between 65 and 79 years old with acute or convalescent COVID-19.

The DNA for the CDR3 is TGCAGCGTTGCGGAACAGGGGGCGAATTCACCCCTCCACTTT. Translated, it gives CSVAEQGANSPLHF. V gene TRBV29-1 combines with J gene TRBJ1-6; 9 nucleotides align to TRBD1. The CDR3 totals 14 residues. Germline V gives CDR1 SQVTM, CDR2 ANQGSEA. The V segment lost 4 bases and the J segment 7 bases; nucleotides outside the gene matches: 5.

The V and J genes are TRBV5-8 and TRBJ2-1, with D tentatively TRBD2 (5 bases). The CDR3 is made up of 15 amino acids. The V end was cut by 7 bases, the J end by 0 bases, with 14 bases between. Germline lookup yields CDR1 SGHTS and CDR2 YDEGEE. The CDR3 DNA sequence: TGTGCCAGCCCAGCGCGGGTAAGCTCCTACAATGAGCAGTTCTTC. This gives the protein CASPARVSSYNEQFF.

As DNA, the CDR3 is TGTGCCAGTAGTATAGACTTATCTAACTATGGCTACACCTTC. This sequence encodes CASSIDLSNYGYTF. The rearrangement links TRBV19 to TRBJ1-2; D is unclear. The CDR3 has 14 residues. Per the germline V gene, CDR1 is LNHDA and CDR2 is SQIVND (reference sequence). Between the trimmed V and J ends, which lost 0 bases and 0 bases, there was a span of 5 bases.

The chain combines TRBV4-3 with TRBJ2-2, with D tentatively TRBD1 (5 bases). Trimming shortened V by 0 bases and J by 4 bases, and 12 bases separated the two germline ends. Germline loops: CDR1 LGHNA, CDR2 YSLEER. This CDR3 is built from 16 residues. DNA of the CDR3: TGCGCCAGCAGCCAAGATGGGCAGGGTGGCACCGGGGAGCTGTTTTTT. It yields the protein CASSQDGQGGTGELFF.

The table lists this clone with a count of one. This rearrangement joins TRBV3-1 (or the pseudogene TRBV3-2) to TRBJ1-5; D gene ambiguous. This CDR3 spans 14 amino acids. Trimming left V 3 bases short and J 2 bases short, with 8 bases between. The germline V gene encodes CDR1 LGHDT and CDR2 YNNKEL (reference sequence). CDR3 sequence (DNA): TGTGCCAGCAGCCAGGGGAGCGGCAATCAGCCCCAGCATTTT. Protein sequence: CASSQGSGNQPQHF.

The chain couples TRBV3-1 (or the pseudogene TRBV3-2) to TRBJ1-4; D unclear. CDR3 length: 14 residues. The germline V gene encodes CDR1 LGHDT and CDR2 YNNKEL (reference sequence). The germline V and J ends were trimmed by 1 base and 6 bases, with 9 bases remaining between them. CDR3 region: CASSQGPPDEKLFF. In DNA form, the CDR3 reads TGTGCCAGCAGCCAAGGGCCCCCTGATGAAAAACTGTTTTTT.

The chain is built from TRBV7-9 and TRBJ1-1, with D maybe TRBD1 (6 bases). CDR3 length: 15 amino acids. The germline gives CDR1 SEHNR, CDR2 FQNEAQ (reference sequence). The V end was cut by 1 base, the J end by 0 bases, with 9 bases between. The CDR3 DNA sequence: TGTGCCAGCAGCTTAGAGGGGGGGATGAACACTGAAGCTTTCTTT. Protein product: CASSLEGGMNTEAFF. Full variable domain (outside the CDR3, taken from reference TRBV7-9 and TRBJ1-1): DTGVSQNPRHKITKRGQNVTFRCDPISEHNRLYWYRQTLGQGPEFLTYFQNEAQLEKSRLLSDRFSAERPKGSFSTLEIQRTEQGDSAMYLCASSLEGGMNTEAFFGQGTRLTVV.

The V call is TRBV20-1, the J call TRBJ1-1, with a tentative D call TRBD1 (5 bases). V was clipped by 3 bases and J by 2 bases, with 10 bases between them. CDR3 length equals 13 residues. Germline assignment: CDR1 DFQATT and CDR2 SNEGSKA (reference sequence). The CDR3 coding sequence is TGCAGTGCTAGTAGGCAGGGTAACACTGAAGCTTTCTTT. Protein: CSASRQGNTEAFF.

This clone was recorded only once. The rearrangement uses TRBV19 and TRBJ2-5; 8 bases are a match to TRBD2. The length of the CDR3 is 15 residues. The ends lost 1 base at V and 3 bases at J; junction bases unmatched: 4. In germline, CDR1 is LNHDA, CDR2 SQIVND (reference sequence). The CDR3, as DNA: TGTGCCAGTAGTATAGTGGGCGGGGGGAAAGAGACCCAGTACTTC. It encodes CASSIVGGGKETQYF.

The chain couples TRBV7-9 to TRBJ1-2; D not certain. This CDR3 spans 14 amino acids. V was clipped by 3 bases and J by 8 bases, with 16 bases between them. Germline CDR1 SEHNR, CDR2 FQNEAQ (reference sequence). The CDR3: CASSFSGSMGGYTF. The DNA of the CDR3 is TGTGCCAGCAGCTTTTCCGGGAGTATGGGGGGCTACACCTTC.

The chain combines TRBV3-1 (or the pseudogene TRBV3-2) with TRBJ1-6; 7 bases align to TRBD1. CDR1 LGHDT and CDR2 YNNKEL come from the germline V gene (reference sequence). The junction had 8 bases not matched to a gene; V was cut back by 6 bases and J by 9 bases. The CDR3 has 14 residues. The DNA of the CDR3 is TGTGCCAGCAGACCGACAGGGAGTTTTTCACCCCTCCACTTT. This sequence encodes CASRPTGSFSPLHF.

The chain joins TRBV20-1 to TRBJ2-5, with D possibly being TRBD2 (5 bases). Germline assignment: CDR1 DFQATT and CDR2 SNEGSKA (reference sequence). Trimming stripped 6 bases from V and 4 bases from J, with 12 bases between. The CDR3 covers 12 residues. The CDR3 region is CSASVRGETQYF. The CDR3 bases are TGCAGTGCCAGTGTCCGGGGAGAGACCCAGTACTTC.